The sample holds a few counts of the clone carrying this TCR beta chain. The antigen is undetermined. Between the trimmed V and J ends, which lost 3 bases and 0 bases, there was a span of 7 bases. CDR1 and CDR2 from the germline V gene are SGHRS and YFSETQ. The length of the CDR3 is 14 residues. The record originates from a study of T cells after yellow fever vaccination. Findings and caveats of the study: A large majority of primary-vaccination clones showed up again after the booster (96% CD4, around 90% CD8).

TCRdb independently ran MiXCR on the 5' RACE reads; one entry per CDR3 protein. Of some 220,000 distinct CDR3 sequences listed, 3% to 4% are singletons. The J gene is TRBJ1-3, the V gene TRBV5-1, with D unresolved. The input for sequencing was CD4+ T cells sorted from PBMCs, taken 10 days after the yellow fever booster vaccination. This TCR came from a man between 18 and 29 years old who received the YFV17D yellow fever vaccine. The CDR3 nucleotides are TGCGCCAGCAGCTCCACCATCTCTGGAAACACCATATATTTT. Translation: CASSSTISGNTIYF. The variable domain in full, with the rest retrieved from reference TRBV5-1 and TRBJ1-3, is KAGVTQTPRYLIKTRGQQVTLSCSPISGHRSVSWYQQTPGQGLQFLFEYFSETQRNKGNFPGRFSGRQFSNSRSEMNVSTLELGDSALYLCASSSTISGNTIYFGEGSWLTVV.